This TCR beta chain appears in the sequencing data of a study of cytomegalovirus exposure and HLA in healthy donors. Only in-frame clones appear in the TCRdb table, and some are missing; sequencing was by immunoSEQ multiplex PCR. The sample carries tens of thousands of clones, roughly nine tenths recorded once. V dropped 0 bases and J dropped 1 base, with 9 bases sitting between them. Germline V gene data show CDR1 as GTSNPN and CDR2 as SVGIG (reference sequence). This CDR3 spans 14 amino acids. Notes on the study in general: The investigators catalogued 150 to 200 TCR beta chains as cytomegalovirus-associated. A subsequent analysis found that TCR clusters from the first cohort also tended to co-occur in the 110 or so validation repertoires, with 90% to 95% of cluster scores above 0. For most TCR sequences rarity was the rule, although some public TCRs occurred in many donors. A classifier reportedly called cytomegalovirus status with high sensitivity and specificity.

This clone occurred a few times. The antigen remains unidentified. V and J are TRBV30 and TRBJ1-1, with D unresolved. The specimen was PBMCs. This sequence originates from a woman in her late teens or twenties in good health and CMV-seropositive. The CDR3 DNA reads TGTGCCTGGAGTGTACTGAGAGGGAACACTGAAGCTTTCTTT. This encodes CAWSVLRGNTEAFF.